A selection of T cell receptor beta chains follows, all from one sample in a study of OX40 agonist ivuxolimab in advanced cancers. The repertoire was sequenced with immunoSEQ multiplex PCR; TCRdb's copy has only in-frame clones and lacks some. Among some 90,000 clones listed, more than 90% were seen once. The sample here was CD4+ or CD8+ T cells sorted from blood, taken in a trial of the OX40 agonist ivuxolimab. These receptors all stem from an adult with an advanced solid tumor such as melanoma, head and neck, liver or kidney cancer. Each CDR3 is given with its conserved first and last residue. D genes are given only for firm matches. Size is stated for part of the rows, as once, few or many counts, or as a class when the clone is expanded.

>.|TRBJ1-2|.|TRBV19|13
CASSIIQFYGYTF
TGTGCCAGTAGTATTATACAGTTCTATGGCTACACCTTC
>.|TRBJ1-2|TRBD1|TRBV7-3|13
CASSLGQGHGYTF
TGTGCCAGCAGCCTGGGACAGGGCCATGGCTACACCTTC
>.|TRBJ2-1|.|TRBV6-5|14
CASRQRGFYNEQFF
TGTGCCAGCAGACAACGGGGCTTCTACAATGAGCAGTTCTTC
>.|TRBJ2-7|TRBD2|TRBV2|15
CASSEGGGPSYEQYF
TGTGCCAGCAGTGAAGGCGGGGGACCGTCCTACGAGCAGTACTTC
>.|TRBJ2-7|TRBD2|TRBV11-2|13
CASSLDRGGEQYF
TGTGCCAGCAGCTTAGATCGGGGGGGCGAGCAGTACTTC
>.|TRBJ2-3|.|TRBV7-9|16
CASSSTKQGTRVTQYF
TGTGCCAGCAGCTCAACTAAACAGGGTACAAGGGTTACGCAGTATTTT
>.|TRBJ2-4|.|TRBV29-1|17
CSVEDRNSPLAKNIQYF
TGCAGCGTTGAAGATCGAAACAGCCCCCTCGCCAAAAACATTCAGTACTTC
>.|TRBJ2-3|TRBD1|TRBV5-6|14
CASSTGVGTDTQYF
TGTGCCAGCAGCACAGGGGTTGGGACAGATACGCAGTATTTT
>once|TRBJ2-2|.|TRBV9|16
CASSVGKLTNTGELFF
TGTGCCAGCAGCGTCGGGAAACTCACGAACACCGGGGAGCTGTTTTTT
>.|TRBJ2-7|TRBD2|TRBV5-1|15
CASSPGLAGAYEQYF
TGCGCCAGCAGCCCGGGACTAGCGGGAGCCTACGAGCAGTACTTC
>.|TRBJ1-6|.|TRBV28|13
CASIGGRLFPLHF
TGTGCCAGCATAGGGGGGCGCCTTTTTCCACTCCACTTT
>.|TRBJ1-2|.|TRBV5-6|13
CASNFRGSYGYTF
TGTGCCAGCAACTTTCGGGGGTCATATGGCTACACCTTC
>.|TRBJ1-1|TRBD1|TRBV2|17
CASSGHRDRGFNTEAFF
TGTGCCAGCAGTGGGCACCGGGACAGGGGGTTTAACACTGAAGCTTTCTTT
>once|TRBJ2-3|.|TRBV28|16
CASSLVGRVGPDTQYF
TGTGCCAGCAGTTTAGTGGGACGTGTGGGCCCAGATACGCAGTATTTT
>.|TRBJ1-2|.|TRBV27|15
CASSLHPGDLKGYTF
TGTGCCAGCAGTTTACATCCAGGGGATTTGAAAGGCTACACCTTC
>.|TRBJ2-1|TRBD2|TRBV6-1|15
CASSERAGGGNEQFF
TGTGCCAGCAGTGAGAGAGCGGGAGGGGGGAATGAGCAGTTCTTC
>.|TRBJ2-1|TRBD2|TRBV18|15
CASSPRTREGNEQFF
TGTGCCAGCTCACCAAGGACTAGGGAGGGCAATGAGCAGTTCTTC
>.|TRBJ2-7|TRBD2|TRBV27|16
CASSLTLWTSGYEQYF
TGTGCCAGCAGTTTGACTCTGTGGACTAGCGGTTACGAGCAGTACTTC
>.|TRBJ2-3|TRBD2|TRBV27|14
CASSPGTRYRAQYF
TGTGCCAGCAGTCCCGGGACTAGGTATAGAGCGCAGTATTTT
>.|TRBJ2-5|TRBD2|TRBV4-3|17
CASSQDAPAGGLETQYF
TGCGCCAGCAGCCAAGATGCCCCAGCGGGGGGGCTGGAGACCCAGTACTTC
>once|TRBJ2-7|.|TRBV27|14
CASSLRGEPYEQYF
TGTGCCAGCAGTTTGAGGGGTGAACCTTACGAGCAGTACTTC
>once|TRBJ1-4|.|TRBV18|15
CASSSRGGFNEKLFF
TGTGCCAGCTCATCGCGGGGGGGGTTTAATGAAAAACTGTTTTTT
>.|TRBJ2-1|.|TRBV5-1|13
CASSLLGKAEQFF
TGCGCCAGCAGCCTGCTAGGTAAGGCTGAGCAGTTCTTC
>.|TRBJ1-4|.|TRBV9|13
CASSPGGDEKLFF
TGTGCCAGCAGCCCCGGTGGGGATGAAAAACTGTTTTTT